The 6 T cell receptor beta chains presented below share a single source sample, sequenced in a study of shared clonotypes between healthy human individuals. This table comes from immunoSEQ multiplex PCR, and its TCRdb copy is limited to in-frame clones, with some not included. The sample has a few million clones; more than 80% are singletons. The sequenced sample was naive CD4+ T cells sorted from blood. Subset in this sample: CD45RA+ positively selected. These receptors all come from a young man in good health.

The chain carries TRBV29-1 and TRBJ1-2, with 8 bases matching TRBD1. Germline CDR1 reads SQVTM; CDR2 reads ANQGSEA. The CDR3 is made up of 12 amino acids. The V segment lost 5 bases and the J segment 6 bases; nucleotides outside the gene matches: 5. CDR3 amino acids: CSVFGQGDGYTF. The CDR3 nucleotides are TGCAGCGTTTTCGGACAGGGAGATGGCTACACCTTC.

In DNA form, the CDR3 reads TGTGCCAGCGCGGCAGGAGGCAATCAGCCCCAGCATTTT. This translates into CASAAGGNQPQHF. The chain has TRBV10-3 and TRBJ1-5; D remains unclear. The CDR3 sequence is 13 residues long. CDR1 is ENHRY and CDR2 is SYGVKD in the germline V gene. The V end lost 10 bases, the J end lost 2 bases, and 12 bases lay between the germline ends.

This clone was detected a few times. The chain uses TRBV14 and TRBJ1-1; D is perhaps TRBD1 (5 bases). The germline CDR1 and CDR2 sequences are SGHDN and FVKESK. Trimming cost V 6 bases and J 9 bases, with 14 bases left between them. The CDR3 totals 12 residues. The DNA for the CDR3 is TGTGCCAGCAGGACGGGGCTGGGAAAAGCTTTCTTT. Amino acid sequence: CASRTGLGKAFF.

The chain couples TRBV7-9 to TRBJ2-5, with D perhaps given as TRBD1 or TRBD2 (5 bases each). Germline loops: CDR1 SEHNR, CDR2 FQNEAQ (reference sequence). The CDR3 sequence is 15 residues long. Trimming took 1 base from V and 3 from J, leaving 12 bases between them. The CDR3 is CASSLGGRREETQYF. In DNA form, the CDR3 reads TGTGCCAGCAGCTTAGGGGGACGTCGAGAAGAGACCCAGTACTTC.

Concerning this clone itself: Other nucleotide sequences in the sample specify the same CDR3. The V and J genes are TRBV6-5 and TRBJ2-7, with D possibly being TRBD1 (7 bases). This CDR3 contains 13 residues. The germline CDR1 and CDR2 sequences are MNHEY and SVGAGI. The V end lost 4 bases, the J end lost 4 bases, and 11 bases lay between the germline ends. In DNA, the CDR3 is TGTGCCAGCAGTTGGGGGGACAGATACGAGCAGTACTTC. Its protein product is CASSWGDRYEQYF.

Of note for this clone: This sample also contains other DNA sequences that code for the same CDR3. V usage is TRBV6-1 and J usage is TRBJ1-1, with D possibly matching TRBD1 (6 bases). This CDR3 is 14 amino acids long. Per germline, CDR1 MNHNS and CDR2 SASEGT. With 3 bases removed from V and 5 bases from J, the gap between germline ends came to 13 bases. CDR3 sequence: CASSESGGGTEAFF. CDR3 nucleotide sequence: TGTGCCAGCAGTGAGTCGGGGGGCGGGACTGAAGCTTTCTTT.